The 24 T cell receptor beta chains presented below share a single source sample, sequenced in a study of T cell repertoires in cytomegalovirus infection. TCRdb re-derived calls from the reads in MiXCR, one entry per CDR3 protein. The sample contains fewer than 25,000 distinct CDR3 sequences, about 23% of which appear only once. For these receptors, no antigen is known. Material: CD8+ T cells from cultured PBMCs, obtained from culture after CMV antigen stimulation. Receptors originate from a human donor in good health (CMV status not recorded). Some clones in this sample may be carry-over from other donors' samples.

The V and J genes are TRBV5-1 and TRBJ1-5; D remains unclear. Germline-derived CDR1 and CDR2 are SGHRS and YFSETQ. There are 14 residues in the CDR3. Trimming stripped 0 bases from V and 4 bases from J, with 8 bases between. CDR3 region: CASSLGRDNQPQHF. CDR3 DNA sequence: TGCGCCAGCAGCTTGGGGAGGGATAATCAGCCCCAGCATTTT.

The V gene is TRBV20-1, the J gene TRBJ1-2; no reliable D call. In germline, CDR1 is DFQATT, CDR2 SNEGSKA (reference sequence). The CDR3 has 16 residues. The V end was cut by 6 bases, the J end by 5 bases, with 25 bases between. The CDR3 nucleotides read TGCAGTGCCGACCCTTTAGGGCAGCCGCTGGATTATGGCTACACCTTC. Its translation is CSADPLGQPLDYGYTF.

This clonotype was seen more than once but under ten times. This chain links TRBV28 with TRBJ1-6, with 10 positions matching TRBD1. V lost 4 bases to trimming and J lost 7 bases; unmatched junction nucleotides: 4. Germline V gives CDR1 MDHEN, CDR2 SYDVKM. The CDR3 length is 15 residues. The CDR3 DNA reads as TGTGCCAGCAGTTCCCCGGGACAGGGGAATTCACCCCTCCACTTT. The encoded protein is CASSSPGQGNSPLHF.

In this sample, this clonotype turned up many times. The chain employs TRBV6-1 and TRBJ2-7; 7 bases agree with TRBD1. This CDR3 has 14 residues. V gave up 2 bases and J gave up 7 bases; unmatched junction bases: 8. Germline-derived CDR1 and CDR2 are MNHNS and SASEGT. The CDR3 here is CASSERGTVLEQYF. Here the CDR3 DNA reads TGTGCCAGCAGTGAACGTGGGACAGTGCTGGAGCAGTACTTC.

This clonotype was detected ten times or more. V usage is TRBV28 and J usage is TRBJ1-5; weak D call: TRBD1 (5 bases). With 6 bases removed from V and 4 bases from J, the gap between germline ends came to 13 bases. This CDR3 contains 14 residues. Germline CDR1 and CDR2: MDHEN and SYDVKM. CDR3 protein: CASSRQLGNQPQHF. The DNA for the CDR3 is TGTGCCAGCAGCCGACAGCTGGGAAATCAGCCCCAGCATTTT. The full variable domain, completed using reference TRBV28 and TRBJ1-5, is DVKVTQSSRYLVKRTGEKVFLECVQDMDHENMFWYRQDPGLGLRLIYFSYDVKMKEKGDIPEGYSVSREKKERFSLILESASTNQTSMYLCASSRQLGNQPQHFGDGTRLSIL.

The CDR3 reads CASSIGGGSDEQYF. In DNA, the CDR3 is TGTGCCAGTAGTATAGGAGGGGGGTCCGACGAGCAGTACTTC. V is TRBV19 and J is TRBJ2-7; D may be TRBD1 or TRBD2 (6 bases each). Trimming pared 1 base from V and 5 bases from J, leaving 12 bases between. Germline-derived CDR1 and CDR2 are LNHDA and SQIVND (reference sequence). CDR3 length: 14 amino acids.

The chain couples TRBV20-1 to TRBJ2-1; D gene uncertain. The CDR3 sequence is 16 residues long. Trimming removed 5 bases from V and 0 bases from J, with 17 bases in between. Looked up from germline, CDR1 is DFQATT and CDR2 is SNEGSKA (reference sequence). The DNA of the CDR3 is TGCAGTGCTGCGGAAGGCGGTTTTAGCTCCTACAATGAGCAGTTCTTC. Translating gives CSAAEGGFSSYNEQFF.

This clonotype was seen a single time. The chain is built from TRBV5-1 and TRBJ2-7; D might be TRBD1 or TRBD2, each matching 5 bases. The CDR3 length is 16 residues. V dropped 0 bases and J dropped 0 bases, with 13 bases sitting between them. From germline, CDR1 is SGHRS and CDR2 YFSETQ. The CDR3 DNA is TGCGCCAGCAGCTTGGATCGAGGGGCGTACTCCTACGAGCAGTACTTC. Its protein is CASSLDRGAYSYEQYF.

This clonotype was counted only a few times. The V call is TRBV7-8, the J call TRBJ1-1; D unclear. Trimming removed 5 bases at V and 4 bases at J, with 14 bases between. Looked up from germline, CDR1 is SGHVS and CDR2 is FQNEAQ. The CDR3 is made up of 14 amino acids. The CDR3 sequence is CASSVSLPATEAFF. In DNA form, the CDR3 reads TGTGCCAGCAGCGTCAGCCTCCCGGCCACTGAAGCTTTCTTT.

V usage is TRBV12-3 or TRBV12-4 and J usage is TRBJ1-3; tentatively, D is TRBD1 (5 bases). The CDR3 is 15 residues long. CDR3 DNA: TGTGCTCAGCCCAGGGCCGGCGGCTCTGGAAACACCATATATTTT. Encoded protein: CAQPRAGGSGNTIYF.

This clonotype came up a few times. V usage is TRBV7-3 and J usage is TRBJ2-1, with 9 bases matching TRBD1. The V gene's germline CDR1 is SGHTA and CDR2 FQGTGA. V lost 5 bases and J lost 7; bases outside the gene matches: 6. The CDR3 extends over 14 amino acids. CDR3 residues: CASSPGQGRNEQFF. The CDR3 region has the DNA TGTGCCAGCAGCCCAGGACAGGGGAGGAATGAGCAGTTCTTC.

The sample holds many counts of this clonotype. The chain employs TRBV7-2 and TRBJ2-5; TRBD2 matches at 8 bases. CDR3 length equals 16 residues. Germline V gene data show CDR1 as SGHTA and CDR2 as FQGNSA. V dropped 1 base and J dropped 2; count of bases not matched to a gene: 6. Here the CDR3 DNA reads TGTGCCAGCAGCTTAGTTATTAGCGGGGCACAAGAGACCCAGTACTTC. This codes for CASSLVISGAQETQYF.

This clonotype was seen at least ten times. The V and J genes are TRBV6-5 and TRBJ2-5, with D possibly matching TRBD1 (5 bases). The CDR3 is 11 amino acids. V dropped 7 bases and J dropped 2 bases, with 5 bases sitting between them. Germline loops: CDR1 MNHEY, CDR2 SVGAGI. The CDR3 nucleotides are TGTGCCAGCACAGGGCAAGAGACCCAGTACTTC. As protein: CASTGQETQYF.

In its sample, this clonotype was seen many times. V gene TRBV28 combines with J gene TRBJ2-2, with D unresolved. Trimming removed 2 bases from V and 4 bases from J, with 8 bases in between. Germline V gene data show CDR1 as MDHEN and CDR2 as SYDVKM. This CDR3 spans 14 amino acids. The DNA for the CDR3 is TGTGCCAGCAGTTTAATGTCTGCCACCGGGGAGCTGTTTTTT. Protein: CASSLMSATGELFF.

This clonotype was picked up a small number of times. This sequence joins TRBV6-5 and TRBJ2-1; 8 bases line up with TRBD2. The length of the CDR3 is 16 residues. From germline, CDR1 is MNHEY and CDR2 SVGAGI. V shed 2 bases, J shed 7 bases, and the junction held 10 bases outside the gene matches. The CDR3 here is CASSYLFGGGQNEQFF. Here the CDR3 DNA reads TGTGCCAGCAGTTACCTTTTCGGGGGGGGCCAGAATGAGCAGTTCTTC.

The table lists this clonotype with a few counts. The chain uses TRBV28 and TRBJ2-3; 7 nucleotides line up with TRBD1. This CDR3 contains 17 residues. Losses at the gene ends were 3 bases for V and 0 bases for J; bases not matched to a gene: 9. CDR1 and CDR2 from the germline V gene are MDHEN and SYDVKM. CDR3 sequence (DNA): TGTGCCAGCAGTTTCAGGGACAGAACACCCAGCACAGATACGCAGTATTTT. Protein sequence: CASSFRDRTPSTDTQYF.

As DNA, the CDR3 is TGTGCCAGCAGTTTCTGGGGGGCGGATGGCTACACCTTC. Translation gives CASSFWGADGYTF. V usage is TRBV27 and J usage is TRBJ1-2; the D gene is possibly TRBD1 (6 bases). The germline V gene has CDR1 MNHEY and CDR2 SMNVEV (reference sequence). The length of the CDR3 is 13 residues. Trimming removed 3 bases at V and 6 bases at J, with 11 bases between.

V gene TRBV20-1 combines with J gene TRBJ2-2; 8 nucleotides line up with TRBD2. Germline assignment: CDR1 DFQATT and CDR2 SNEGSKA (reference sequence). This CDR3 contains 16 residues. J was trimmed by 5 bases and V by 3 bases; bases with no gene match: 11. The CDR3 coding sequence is TGCAGTGCTAGTCCTTCGAGCGGGGGTTTAACCGGGGAGCTGTTTTTT. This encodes CSASPSSGGLTGELFF.

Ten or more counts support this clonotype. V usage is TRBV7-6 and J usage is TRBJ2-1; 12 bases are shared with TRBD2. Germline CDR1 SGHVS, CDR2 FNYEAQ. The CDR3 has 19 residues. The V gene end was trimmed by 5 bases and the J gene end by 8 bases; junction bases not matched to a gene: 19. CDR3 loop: CASSKRSLAGGPGRHEQFF. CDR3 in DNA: TGTGCCAGCAGCAAGAGGTCTCTAGCGGGGGGGCCGGGTCGGCATGAGCAGTTCTTC.

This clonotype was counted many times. This CDR3 is CASSGTGPNEQFF. Written as DNA, the CDR3 is TGTGCCAGCAGTGGAACAGGGCCCAATGAGCAGTTCTTC. The V gene is TRBV6-1, the J gene TRBJ2-1; the D gene is possibly TRBD1 (6 bases). V gave up 4 bases and J gave up 6 bases, with 10 bases separating them. Germline-derived CDR1 and CDR2 are MNHNS and SASEGT. The CDR3 spans 13 residues.

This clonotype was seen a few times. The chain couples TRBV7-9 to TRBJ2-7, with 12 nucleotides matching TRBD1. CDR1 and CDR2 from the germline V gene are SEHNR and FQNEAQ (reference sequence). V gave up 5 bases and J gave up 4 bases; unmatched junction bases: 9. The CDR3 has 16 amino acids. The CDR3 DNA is TGTGCCAGCAGCCACCCGGGGACAGGGGGCTCGTACGAGCAGTACTTC. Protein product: CASSHPGTGGSYEQYF.

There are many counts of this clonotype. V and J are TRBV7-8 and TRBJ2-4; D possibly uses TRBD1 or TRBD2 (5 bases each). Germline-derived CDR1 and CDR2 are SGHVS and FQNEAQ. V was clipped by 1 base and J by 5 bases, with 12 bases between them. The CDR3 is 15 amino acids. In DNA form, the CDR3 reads TGTGCCAGCAGCTTAGTTGGGCAGGGAGAAAACATTCAGTACTTC. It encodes CASSLVGQGENIQYF.

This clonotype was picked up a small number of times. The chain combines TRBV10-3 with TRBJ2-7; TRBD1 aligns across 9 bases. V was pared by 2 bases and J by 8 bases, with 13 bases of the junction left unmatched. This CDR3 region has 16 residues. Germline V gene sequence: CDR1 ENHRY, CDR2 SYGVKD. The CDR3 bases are TGTGCCATCAGTGAGCTAGCCGGGACAGGGAGTCTGCAGCAGTACTTC. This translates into CAISELAGTGSLQQYF.

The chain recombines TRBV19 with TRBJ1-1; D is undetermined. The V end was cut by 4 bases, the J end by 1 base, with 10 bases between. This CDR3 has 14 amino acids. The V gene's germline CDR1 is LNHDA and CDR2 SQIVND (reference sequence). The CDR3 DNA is TGTGCCAGTAGTACCTCGACGGGGAACACTGAAGCTTTCTTT. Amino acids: CASSTSTGNTEAFF.